Listed below are T cell receptor beta chains from one sample, sequenced in a study of cytomegalovirus exposure and HLA in healthy donors. Some clones are missing from TCRdb's copy, which holds only in-frame ones; the method was immunoSEQ multiplex PCR. The data hold 150,000 to 200,000 clones, with about 90% observed a single time. Sequencing used PBMCs. These TCRs come from a boy aged 2 to 10 in good health and CMV-seronegative. CDR3s include the opening cysteine and the closing phenylalanine or tryptophan. Fields, in order: V gene, D gene, clone size, CDR3 length, J gene, CDR3 DNA, CDR3 protein. The D gene is left open where the match is weak. Rows may omit the clone size; those that give it use once, few, many or a size class.

V: TRBV5-8; D: TRBD1; size: NA; length: 15; J: TRBJ1-5; DNA: TGTGCCAGCAGCTTTTCGGACAGGGGCAATCAGCCCCAGCATTTT; CDR3: CASSFSDRGNQPQHF
V: TRBV7-2; D: TRBD2; size: once; length: 21; J: TRBJ2-7; DNA: TGTGCCAGCAGCTTAGCGCTGGGTATTTGGCGGGGGATGACCCTCCTAAACGAGCAGTACTTC; CDR3: CASSLALGIWRGMTLLNEQYF
V: TRBV27; D: TRBD1; size: NA; length: 11; J: TRBJ1-1; DNA: TGTGCCACCCGACAGGGTGGGTGTGATTTCTTT; CDR3: CATRQGGCDFF
V: TRBV5-1; D: NA; size: once; length: 20; J: TRBJ1-2; DNA: TGCGCCAGCAGCTTGGCATCCGACAGTCGACGACAAAGGGCAACCTATGGCTACACCTTC; CDR3: CASSLASDSRRQRATYGYTF
V: TRBV6-5; D: TRBD1; size: NA; length: 14; J: TRBJ2-7; DNA: TGTGCCAGCAGCCCCGGGACAGTTCCCTACGAGCAGTACTTC; CDR3: CASSPGTVPYEQYF
V: TRBV19; D: NA; size: once; length: 16; J: TRBJ1-5; DNA: TGTGCCAGTAGTATGAGAGGAAGTCTAAGCAATCAGCCCCAGCATTTT; CDR3: CASSMRGSLSNQPQHF
V: TRBV2; D: NA; size: NA; length: 15; J: TRBJ1-5; DNA: TGTGCCAGCAGTGTTCAAAGGACAGACAATCAGCCCCAGCATTTT; CDR3: CASSVQRTDNQPQHF
V: TRBV5-8; D: TRBD1; size: NA; length: 17; J: TRBJ2-1; DNA: TGTGCCAGCAGCTTAAGGACAGGAAGCTGGTCCTACAATGAGCAGTTCTTC; CDR3: CASSLRTGSWSYNEQFF
V: TRBV15; D: NA; size: NA; length: 14; J: TRBJ2-7; DNA: TGTGCCACCAGCAGGGAGTGGGGAGACTACGAGCAGTACTTC; CDR3: CATSREWGDYEQYF
V: TRBV5-1; D: NA; size: NA; length: 14; J: TRBJ1-1; DNA: TGCGCCAGCAGCTTGCTGAGCCGGGACACTGAAGCTTTCTTT; CDR3: CASSLLSRDTEAFF
V: TRBV4-1; D: TRBD1; size: NA; length: 15; J: TRBJ2-7; DNA: TGCGCCAGCAGCTCCATCCGGGACAGGGGCTACGAGCAGTACTTC; CDR3: CASSSIRDRGYEQYF
V: TRBV6-6; D: TRBD1; size: NA; length: 16; J: TRBJ1-3; DNA: TGTGCCAGCAGTTCCGGACAGGGCCTCTCTGGAAACACCATATATTTT; CDR3: CASSSGQGLSGNTIYF
V: TRBV2; D: TRBD2; size: NA; length: 14; J: TRBJ2-7; DNA: TGTGCCAGCGGTCCCGGGGGGATCTCCTACGAGCAGTACTTC; CDR3: CASGPGGISYEQYF
V: TRBV28; D: NA; size: NA; length: 15; J: TRBJ2-4; DNA: TGTGCCAGCAACCGACAGCCCATAGCCAAAAACATTCAGTACTTC; CDR3: CASNRQPIAKNIQYF
V: TRBV5-8; D: NA; size: NA; length: 14; J: TRBJ2-3; DNA: TGTGCCAGCAGCTTGACGGTGGGCACAGATACGCAGTATTTT; CDR3: CASSLTVGTDTQYF
V: TRBV5-1; D: TRBD2; size: NA; length: 16; J: TRBJ2-3; DNA: TGCGCCAGCAGCTTGACGGTAGCGGGGGGCACAGATACGCAGTATTTT; CDR3: CASSLTVAGGTDTQYF
V: TRBV7-4; D: NA; size: once; length: 15; J: TRBJ1-4; DNA: TGTGCCAGCAGCTTAGAGGGGTGGGGTAATGAAAAACTGTTTTTT; CDR3: CASSLEGWGNEKLFF
V: TRBV2; D: TRBD2; size: NA; length: 13; J: TRBJ2-7; DNA: TGTGCCAGCAGAGCGGGGGCCAACTACGAGCAGTACTTC; CDR3: CASRAGANYEQYF
V: TRBV4-1; D: TRBD2; size: NA; length: 15; J: TRBJ2-5; DNA: TGCGCCAGCAGCCAAGACCGGACTAGGGTGGAGACCCAGTACTTC; CDR3: CASSQDRTRVETQYF
V: TRBV5-1; D: NA; size: NA; length: 17; J: TRBJ2-6; DNA: TGCGCCAGCAGCCCCGGGACATTTACCTCTGGGGCCAACGTCCTGACTTTC; CDR3: CASSPGTFTSGANVLTF
V: TRBV6-1; D: TRBD1; size: NA; length: 16; J: TRBJ2-7; DNA: TGTGCCAGCAGTGAATGGGACAGCGTAAGCTCCTACGAGCAGTACTTC; CDR3: CASSEWDSVSSYEQYF
V: TRBV30; D: TRBD1; size: few; length: 14; J: TRBJ1-1; DNA: TGTGCCTGGAGTGGGGGACAGGGGAACACTGAAGCTTTCTTT; CDR3: CAWSGGQGNTEAFF
V: TRBV6-1; D: TRBD2; size: NA; length: 13; J: TRBJ2-5; DNA: TGTGCCAGCAGCGGGGGGACGGTAGAGACCCAGTACTTC; CDR3: CASSGGTVETQYF
V: TRBV29-1; D: TRBD2; size: NA; length: 15; J: TRBJ2-1; DNA: TGCAGCGTTGCCTTAGGACTAGCGGGGAACAATGAGCAGTTCTTC; CDR3: CSVALGLAGNNEQFF
V: TRBV7-3; D: NA; size: NA; length: 15; J: TRBJ2-7; DNA: TGTGCCAGCAGCCCGACAGGCTCCCCCTCAACCGAGCAGTACTTC; CDR3: CASSPTGSPSTEQYF
V: TRBV23-1; D: TRBD1; size: once; length: 14; J: TRBJ2-4; DNA: TGCGCCAGCAGCGGACAGGGAGCCAAAAACATTCAGTACTTC; CDR3: CASSGQGAKNIQYF
V: TRBV5-8; D: NA; size: NA; length: 13; J: TRBJ1-2; DNA: TGTGCCAGCAGCTTGTTAGGGGGTCGTGGCTACACCTTC; CDR3: CASSLLGGRGYTF
V: TRBV9; D: NA; size: NA; length: 18; J: TRBJ1-1; DNA: TGTGCCAGCAGCGTCGGACGGACCCTGGGAGGGCGCGAGACTGAAGCTTTCTTT; CDR3: CASSVGRTLGGRETEAFF
V: TRBV6-1; D: TRBD1; size: NA; length: 15; J: TRBJ1-5; DNA: TGTGCCAGCAGCACGGACAGGGGGCCTGGACAGCCCCAGCATTTT; CDR3: CASSTDRGPGQPQHF
V: TRBV27; D: NA; size: once; length: 15; J: TRBJ2-7; DNA: TGTGCCAGCAGTTTACAGTTCCGTGTCAACTACGAGCAGTACTTC; CDR3: CASSLQFRVNYEQYF
V: TRBV19; D: NA; size: NA; length: 15; J: TRBJ1-1; DNA: TGTGCCAGTAGCGTTGGCGAGGCGCGCAGAACTGAAGCTTTCTTT; CDR3: CASSVGEARRTEAFF
V: TRBV6-5; D: NA; size: few; length: 14; J: TRBJ1-1; DNA: TGTGCCAGCAGTTACTCTCCGGGTGGGACTGAAGCTTTCTTT; CDR3: CASSYSPGGTEAFF
V: TRBV7-2; D: TRBD1; size: NA; length: 14; J: TRBJ1-4; DNA: TGTGCCAGCAGCTTTGGGACAGGGGCAGAAAAACTGTTTTTT; CDR3: CASSFGTGAEKLFF
V: TRBV28; D: NA; size: NA; length: 12; J: TRBJ2-7; DNA: TGTGCCAGCAGCGTGAGCCGCTACGAGCAGTACTTC; CDR3: CASSVSRYEQYF
V: TRBV7-9; D: NA; size: NA; length: 13; J: TRBJ1-4; DNA: TGTTCCAGCAGCTTTACGGTCAATGAAAAACTGTTTTTT; CDR3: CSSSFTVNEKLFF
V: TRBV19; D: NA; size: NA; length: 13; J: TRBJ2-7; DNA: TGTGCCAGTAGCGAGGTCCATGAGTACGAGCAGTACTTC; CDR3: CASSEVHEYEQYF
V: TRBV13; D: NA; size: few; length: 14; J: TRBJ2-6; DNA: TGTGCCAGCACCACACGGGGGGCTTTCAACGTCCTGACTTTC; CDR3: CASTTRGAFNVLTF
V: TRBV5-1; D: TRBD1; size: NA; length: 14; J: TRBJ1-4; DNA: TGCGCCAGCAGCCCGGGGACAGGGAACGAAAAACTGTTTTTT; CDR3: CASSPGTGNEKLFF
V: TRBV28; D: TRBD1; size: NA; length: 16; J: TRBJ2-3; DNA: TGTGCCAGCAGTTACCTACGGACAGGGGTCACAGATACGCAGTATTTT; CDR3: CASSYLRTGVTDTQYF
V: TRBV20-1; D: NA; size: NA; length: 11; J: TRBJ2-1; DNA: TGCAGTGCTAGTCGGGGCAATGAGCAGTTCTTC; CDR3: CSASRGNEQFF
V: TRBV5-1; D: TRBD1; size: few; length: 15; J: TRBJ2-7; DNA: TGCGCCAGCAGCTTGTACACGGACAGGGGCTACGAGCAGTACTTC; CDR3: CASSLYTDRGYEQYF
V: TRBV10-3; D: TRBD2; size: NA; length: 17; J: TRBJ2-3; DNA: TGTGCCATCAGCCGGACTAGCGGGAGTGTAGGCACAGATACGCAGTATTTT; CDR3: CAISRTSGSVGTDTQYF
V: TRBV6-6; D: TRBD1; size: NA; length: 16; J: TRBJ2-2; DNA: TGTGCCAGCAGTCCTACCGGGACAGGGATGACCGGGGAGCTGTTTTTT; CDR3: CASSPTGTGMTGELFF
V: TRBV29-1; D: NA; size: few; length: 15; J: TRBJ2-6; DNA: TGCAGCGTTGCCAGGGTGCTCTCTGGGGCCAACGTCCTGACTTTC; CDR3: CSVARVLSGANVLTF
V: TRBV6-6; D: NA; size: NA; length: 15; J: TRBJ2-2; DNA: TGTGCCAGCAGTTACCGGGTTGAGAACACCGGGGAGCTGTTTTTT; CDR3: CASSYRVENTGELFF
V: TRBV5-1; D: NA; size: NA; length: 15; J: TRBJ2-2; DNA: TGCGCCAGCAGCTTGACAGGGAAGAACACCGGGGAGCTGTTTTTT; CDR3: CASSLTGKNTGELFF
V: TRBV5-1; D: NA; size: NA; length: 14; J: TRBJ2-5; DNA: TGCGCCAGCCGGGGGAGTCTCGACCAAGAGACCCAGTACTTC; CDR3: CASRGSLDQETQYF
V: TRBV5-5; D: TRBD1; size: NA; length: 16; J: TRBJ2-5; DNA: TGTGCCAGCAGCCCTCCGACAGGGGCACCCGGAGAGACCCAGTACTTC; CDR3: CASSPPTGAPGETQYF
V: TRBV30; D: NA; size: NA; length: 13; J: TRBJ1-5; DNA: TGTGCCTGGAGTGCGGGGGATAATCAGCCCCAGCATTTT; CDR3: CAWSAGDNQPQHF
V: TRBV10-3; D: TRBD1; size: few; length: 18; J: TRBJ1-3; DNA: TGTGCCATCAGTGAGTCAAGTGGACAGGGGTCGCCTGGAAACACCATATATTTT; CDR3: CAISESSGQGSPGNTIYF
V: TRBV9; D: NA; size: NA; length: 16; J: TRBJ2-7; DNA: TGTGCCAGCAGCGTAAGTTACGGGAAAGAACAGAGGGAGCAGTACTTC; CDR3: CASSVSYGKEQREQYF
V: TRBV7-9; D: TRBD2; size: NA; length: 16; J: TRBJ2-7; DNA: TGTGCCAGCAGCAACCTGCAAGCGGGATCTCTACGAGAGCAGTACTTC; CDR3: CASSNLQAGSLREQYF
V: TRBV7-6; D: TRBD1; size: NA; length: 16; J: TRBJ2-3; DNA: TGTGCCAGCAGCCCGCGACAGGGGGCACTTGGAGATACGCAGTATTTT; CDR3: CASSPRQGALGDTQYF
V: TRBV28; D: NA; size: NA; length: 15; J: TRBJ1-2; DNA: TGTGCCAGCAGTTTAGAACGGGTAGCTAACTATGGCTACACCTTC; CDR3: CASSLERVANYGYTF
V: TRBV19; D: TRBD1; size: NA; length: 15; J: TRBJ2-7; DNA: TGTGCCAGTAGTTCACAGGGGGATTCCCCCTACGAGCAGTACTTC; CDR3: CASSSQGDSPYEQYF
V: TRBV30; D: NA; size: NA; length: 12; J: TRBJ1-2; DNA: TGTGCCTGGAGTGTGACAGTCTATGGCTACACCTTC; CDR3: CAWSVTVYGYTF
V: TRBV7-8; D: NA; size: NA; length: 12; J: TRBJ2-1; DNA: TGTGCCAGCAGCTTAGGGACAGCTAAGCAGTTCTTC; CDR3: CASSLGTAKQFF
V: TRBV28; D: NA; size: NA; length: 15; J: TRBJ2-5; DNA: TGTGCCAGCAGTTTACCCGGACAGTTGGAAGAGACCCAGTACTTC; CDR3: CASSLPGQLEETQYF
V: TRBV28; D: NA; size: NA; length: 15; J: TRBJ2-7; DNA: TGTGCCAGCAGCCTCCGGCTACAGGCGGTCCACGAGCAGTACTTC; CDR3: CASSLRLQAVHEQYF